This T cell receptor (beta chain) was sequenced during a study of tumor-infiltrating lymphocytes in primary liver carcinoma. About the study: Measuring about 4.2 to 10 cm across, the tumors were staged as T1-T3 N0M0. Sequencing of the samples generated roughly 3.65 to 7.5 million productive TCRbeta reads, with similar yields across tissue types.

The CDR3 is 15 residues long. The V gene end was trimmed by 3 bases and the J gene end by 4 bases; junction bases not matched to a gene: 2. The authors made TCR beta cDNA from 500 ng total RNA with a constant-region primer. Employing slightly modified ARM-PCR, three nested multiplex PCR rounds were run, and these gave rise to the TCR beta libraries. A C-beta reverse primer and TRBV1-TRBV30 forward primers served in each of the first two PCR rounds, at approximately 10 cycles apiece. TCRdb re-derived calls from the multiplex PCR reads in MiXCR, one entry per CDR3 protein. In the table there are 90,000 to 150,000 distinct CDR3 sequences, around 70% of which are singletons. Between 20 and 30 mg of unsorted bulk tissue served as the source from which RNA and DNA were co-extracted. Treatment of the patients' primary liver carcinoma consisted of surgical resection.

Material for sequencing was tumor-adjacent normal liver tissue. The genes are TRBV12-3 or TRBV12-4 and TRBJ1-6; 8 positions agree with TRBD1. The TCR comes from a woman in her fifties or sixties with primary liver carcinoma and hepatitis B virus infection. CDR3 loop: CASSFRTGYNSPLHF. The CDR3 DNA is TGTGCCAGCAGTTTTCGGACAGGGTATAATTCACCCCTCCACTTT.